The clone carrying this T cell receptor beta chain was recorded a few times. Antigen specificity is unknown. The J segment lost 3 bases and the V segment lost 0 bases, leaving 6 bases of the junction unmatched. The CDR3 runs to 17 residues. Germline CDR1 is SGHDT and CDR2 is YYEEEE. An equimolar mix of two oligonucleotides served as the beta constant-region primer for TRBC1 and TRBC2. The ligated cDNA underwent four PCR rounds using SP2 and nested alpha and beta constant-region primers. One entry per CDR3 protein results from TCRdb running MiXCR on the UMI-ligation and nested PCR reads. Here the sample spans 85,000 to 130,000 distinct CDR3 sequences, more than 14% being singletons. These data are taken from a study of naive and memory T cell subsets. Findings and limits, study-wide: In naive cells, over 90% of TCR sequences were seen only once. From naive to CM, EM and EMRA, diversity decreased and Gini increased. Possibly reflecting memory cells re-expressing CD45RA, a few larger clonotypes occurred in naive repertoires, especially CD8. Naive and memory subsets had different power law exponents for TCR abundance.

The rearrangement links TRBV5-6 to TRBJ2-1, with 10 bases that match TRBD2. Sequencing input: naive CD8+ T cells from blood. This TCR was recovered from a human donor in good health. The CDR3 region is CASSLDAGTSVYNEQFF. For the CDR3, the DNA is TGTGCCAGCAGCTTGGATGCCGGGACTAGCGTCTACAATGAGCAGTTCTTC.